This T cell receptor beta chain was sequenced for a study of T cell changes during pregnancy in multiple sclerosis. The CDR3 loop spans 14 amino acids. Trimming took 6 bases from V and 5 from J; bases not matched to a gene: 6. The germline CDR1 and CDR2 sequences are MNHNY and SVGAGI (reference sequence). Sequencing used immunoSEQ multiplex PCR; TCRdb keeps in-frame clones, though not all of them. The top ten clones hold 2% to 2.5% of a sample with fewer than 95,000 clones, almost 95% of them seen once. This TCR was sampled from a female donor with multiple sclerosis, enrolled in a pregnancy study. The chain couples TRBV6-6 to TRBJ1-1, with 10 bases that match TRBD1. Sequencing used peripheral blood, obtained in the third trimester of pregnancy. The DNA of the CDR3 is TGTGCCAGCAGCCACCTGGACAGGGGGACTGAAGCTTTCTTT. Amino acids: CASSHLDRGTEAFF.